These 29 T cell receptor beta chains came from one sample sequenced in a study of blood T cell repertoires in COVID-19. Measured with immunoSEQ multiplex PCR; TCRdb has only the in-frame clones, and not every one. The sample has some 21,000 clones, more than 80% seen once; the top ten hold roughly 4.3%. The sequenced sample consisted of peripheral blood. These receptors came from a woman in her fifties or sixties with active COVID-19.

The chain couples TRBV6-1 to TRBJ2-7; tentatively, D is TRBD1 (6 bases). CDR1 MNHNS and CDR2 SASEGT come from the germline V gene. This CDR3 spans 17 amino acids. V was pared by 1 base and J by 0 bases, with 16 bases between. Here the CDR3 DNA reads TGTGCCAGCAGTGAAGGATTTCCAGGGGTTAGCTCCTACGAGCAGTACTTC. It codes for CASSEGFPGVSSYEQYF.

The rearrangement uses TRBV28 and TRBJ2-3, with 8 bases lining up with TRBD1. V gave up 8 bases and J gave up 6 bases; unmatched junction bases: 7. The CDR3 is 13 residues long. Germline CDR1 MDHEN, CDR2 SYDVKM. The CDR3 here is CASRGQGSDTQYF. The CDR3 DNA reads TGTGCCAGCCGAGGACAGGGATCTGATACGCAGTATTTT.

The V and J genes are TRBV4-1 and TRBJ2-5; D uncertain. V lost 0 bases and J lost 0, with 14 bases in between. This CDR3 is built from 17 residues. Germline loops: CDR1 MGHRA, CDR2 YSYEKL. CDR3 nucleotide sequence: TGCGCCAGCAGCCAAGATTTAAGTTTCGGGTACCAAGAGACCCAGTACTTC. Translation gives CASSQDLSFGYQETQYF.

This chain links TRBV4-2 with TRBJ2-1; 13 positions match TRBD2. This CDR3 is built from 18 residues. The germline CDR1 and CDR2 sequences are LGHNA and YNFKEQ. The J segment lost 8 bases and the V segment lost 0 bases, leaving 10 bases of the junction unmatched. CDR3: CASSQDQLAGGPMDEQFF. CDR3 DNA sequence: TGTGCCAGCAGCCAAGATCAACTAGCGGGAGGGCCTATGGATGAGCAGTTCTTC.

The V and J genes are TRBV7-8 and TRBJ1-1; D ambiguous. Germline V lookup: CDR1 SGHVS, CDR2 FQNEAQ. V lost 2 bases, J lost 6 bases, and 13 bases lay in between. CDR3 size: 14 residues. CDR3 in amino acids: CASSLTARSPEAFF. Written as DNA, the CDR3 is TGTGCCAGCAGCTTAACCGCCCGAAGCCCTGAAGCTTTCTTT.

V is TRBV10-3 and J is TRBJ1-1, with D possibly matching TRBD1 (6 bases). The CDR3 spans 17 residues. The ends were cut back, 1 base at V and 1 base at J, with 16 bases in the middle. The germline gives CDR1 ENHRY, CDR2 SYGVKD. DNA of the CDR3: TGTGCCATCAGTGAGTGGGGGCGGGGGCCTGGGAACACTGAAGCTTTCTTT. It is translated as CAISEWGRGPGNTEAFF.

V and J are TRBV7-3 and TRBJ2-1; possibly TRBD1 for D (6 bases). Germline V gene lookup returns CDR1 SGHTA and CDR2 FQGTGA. This CDR3 comprises 12 residues. V dropped 5 bases and J dropped 9 bases, with 11 bases sitting between them. CDR3 nucleotides: TGTGCCAGCAGCCTACAGGGAAGTGAGCAGTTCTTC. This encodes CASSLQGSEQFF.

This chain uses TRBV2 with TRBJ2-1, with D possibly being TRBD1 (6 bases). V lost 3 bases and J 0 bases, leaving 9 bases between the germline ends. This CDR3 has 15 amino acids. The germline V gene encodes CDR1 SNHLY and CDR2 FYNNEI. CDR3 coding DNA: TGTGCCAGCAGTGAGGGACAAGGCTCCTACAATGAGCAGTTCTTC. Amino acid sequence: CASSEGQGSYNEQFF.

This sequence joins TRBV6-5 and TRBJ1-5; 11 nucleotides align to TRBD1. J lost 5 bases, V lost 5 bases, and 5 bases had no gene match. The germline CDR1 and CDR2 sequences are MNHEY and SVGAGI. The CDR3 consists of 15 residues. DNA of the CDR3: TGTGCCAGCAGTCAGGACAGGGGGCTATATCAGCCCCAGCATTTT. Residues: CASSQDRGLYQPQHF.

This CDR3 is CASRRGTSNEKLFF. The CDR3, as DNA: TGTGCCAGCAGAAGGGGGACATCTAATGAAAAACTGTTTTTT. The chain carries TRBV6-5 and TRBJ1-4; TRBD1 might be the D (6 bases). Trimming shortened V by 6 bases and J by 3 bases, and 11 bases separated the two germline ends. Germline V gene lookup returns CDR1 MNHEY and CDR2 SVGAGI. This CDR3 contains 14 residues.

CDR3 sequence: CASSFRPGYNQPQHF. CDR3 coding DNA: TGTGCCAGCAGTTTCCGGCCAGGGTACAATCAGCCCCAGCATTTT. V usage is TRBV28 and J usage is TRBJ1-5; possibly TRBD1 for D (5 bases). This CDR3 comprises 15 residues. The germline gives CDR1 MDHEN, CDR2 SYDVKM. V was clipped by 3 bases and J by 3 bases, with 12 bases between them.

The V gene is TRBV3-1 (or the pseudogene TRBV3-2), the J gene TRBJ1-2; no clear D. Trimming left V 0 bases short and J 5 bases short, with 16 bases between. This CDR3 spans 16 amino acids. Germline V lookup: CDR1 LGHDT, CDR2 YNNKEL (reference sequence). Written as DNA, the CDR3 is TGTGCCAGCAGCCAAGATACGGCGTCCCAGGCTTATGGCTACACCTTC. Amino acids: CASSQDTASQAYGYTF.

The chain combines TRBV5-1 with TRBJ2-3, with D perhaps matching TRBD2 (5 bases). Germline V gene data show CDR1 as SGHRS and CDR2 as YFSETQ. The CDR3 runs to 15 residues. V dropped 0 bases and J dropped 1 base, with 9 bases sitting between them. The CDR3 nucleotides read TGCGCCAGCAGCTTGGGAGGGCCGGGCACAGATACGCAGTATTTT. Translation gives CASSLGGPGTDTQYF.

This chain connects TRBV6-2 or TRBV6-3 to TRBJ1-2, with D possibly TRBD1 on 5 matching bases. CDR3 size: 14 residues. The V end lost 3 bases, the J end lost 2 bases, and 10 bases lay between the germline ends. Per germline, CDR1 MNHEY and CDR2 SVGEGT. In nucleotides, the CDR3 is TGTGCCAGCAGTTATACAGGAGAAAACTATGGCTACACCTTC. Amino acid sequence: CASSYTGENYGYTF.

The chain combines TRBV11-2 with TRBJ2-1, with D tentatively TRBD2 (6 bases). The ends were cut back, 5 bases at V and 4 bases at J, with 21 bases in the middle. CDR3 size: 17 residues. Germline V gives CDR1 SGHAT, CDR2 FQNNGV. The CDR3 DNA sequence: TGTGCCAGCAGCCTCTGGAGGGGAGGCCCCAATTACAATGAGCAGTTCTTC. Encoded protein: CASSLWRGGPNYNEQFF. Combining the CDR3 with reference TRBV11-2 and TRBJ2-1 gives the whole variable domain EAGVAQSPRYKIIEKRQSVAFWCNPISGHATLYWYQQILGQGPKLLIQFQNNGVVDDSQLPKDRFSAERLKGVDSTLKIQPAKLEDSAVYLCASSLWRGGPNYNEQFFGPGTRLTVL.

The rearrangement links TRBV30 to TRBJ1-1; D is perhaps TRBD1 (6 bases). The germline V and J ends were trimmed by 1 base and 2 bases, with 20 bases remaining between them. CDR1 and CDR2 (germline): GTSNPN, SVGIG (reference sequence). The CDR3 has 17 residues. CDR3 in DNA: TGTGCCTGGAGTGGACTTGGACGGGGGGCTCGTAACACTGAAGCTTTCTTT. Translating gives CAWSGLGRGARNTEAFF.

This sequence joins TRBV28 and TRBJ1-3; D ambiguous. Trimming stripped 1 base from V and 2 bases from J, with 9 bases between. There are 15 residues in the CDR3. The germline V gene has CDR1 MDHEN and CDR2 SYDVKM. The CDR3 region is CASSLLFRAGNTIYF. The CDR3 DNA is TGTGCCAGCAGTTTATTGTTTCGGGCTGGAAACACCATATATTTT.

V and J are TRBV9 and TRBJ1-2; D possibly corresponds to TRBD1 (5 bases). CDR3 length: 12 amino acids. Looked up from germline, CDR1 is SGDLS and CDR2 is YYNGEE. The V gene lost 0 bases and the J gene lost 7 bases, with 7 bases spanning the gap. The CDR3 coding sequence is TGTGCCAGCAGCGTAGACAGGTCTGGCTACACCTTC. It translates to CASSVDRSGYTF.

The rearrangement uses TRBV5-1 and TRBJ2-3; 10 bases are shared with TRBD2. V trimming: 1 base; J trimming: 4 bases; junction bases outside the gene matches: 3. The germline CDR1 and CDR2 sequences are SGHRS and YFSETQ. The CDR3 contains 15 residues. The CDR3 coding sequence is TGCGCCAGCAGCTTGACTAGCGGGACGTCAGATACGCAGTATTTT. It yields the protein CASSLTSGTSDTQYF.

This clone came up once. V and J are TRBV5-6 and TRBJ1-1, with 7 bases matching TRBD1. This CDR3 spans 13 amino acids. The ends lost 0 bases at V and 7 bases at J; junction bases unmatched: 3. Germline-derived CDR1 and CDR2 are SGHDT and YYEEEE. Written as DNA, the CDR3 is TGTGCCAGCAGCTTGGCGGCAGGGGGTGAAGCTTTCTTT. Encoded protein: CASSLAAGGEAFF.

This chain joins TRBV5-1 and TRBJ1-1; the match to TRBD1 covers 12 bases. Germline loops: CDR1 SGHRS, CDR2 YFSETQ. The CDR3 is made up of 17 amino acids. Trimming at V came to 4 bases and at J to 4 bases, leaving 11 bases not matched to a gene. The CDR3 loop reads CASSISGTGGRSTEAFF. CDR3 bases: TGCGCCAGCAGCATATCCGGGACAGGGGGCCGGAGCACTGAAGCTTTCTTT.

This clone was seen only once. V is TRBV6-5 and J is TRBJ1-1, with TRBD1 matching 7 bases. Germline CDR1 and CDR2: MNHEY and SVGAGI. CDR3 size: 14 residues. Germline trimming cut 6 bases from V and 6 bases from J; bases unmatched to any gene: 10. CDR3 region: CASRNRGAVAEAFF. CDR3 DNA: TGTGCCAGCAGGAACAGGGGAGCGGTCGCTGAAGCTTTCTTT.

Of note for this clone: In the same sample, other DNA sequences code for this CDR3. The chain combines TRBV5-1 with TRBJ1-4, with D possibly being TRBD1 (5 bases). Germline CDR1 reads SGHRS; CDR2 reads YFSETQ. V was trimmed by 0 bases and J by 7 bases, leaving 7 bases between them. The CDR3 has 13 residues. This chain's CDR3 is CASSLGQGEKLFF. As DNA, the CDR3 is TGCGCCAGCAGCTTGGGGCAGGGTGAAAAACTGTTTTTT. Based on the CDR3 plus reference TRBV5-1 and TRBJ1-4, the full variable domain is KAGVTQTPRYLIKTRGQQVTLSCSPISGHRSVSWYQQTPGQGLQFLFEYFSETQRNKGNFPGRFSGRQFSNSRSEMNVSTLELGDSALYLCASSLGQGEKLFFGSGTQLSVL.

This clone was seen only once. This chain links TRBV7-9 with TRBJ2-3; unclear D gene. Germline V gene data show CDR1 as SEHNR and CDR2 as FQNEAQ (reference sequence). The CDR3 covers 14 residues. V lost 4 bases, J lost 0 bases, and 8 bases lay in between. The chain's CDR3 is CASSWATSTDTQYF. CDR3 DNA sequence: TGTGCCAGCAGCTGGGCTACTAGCACAGATACGCAGTATTTT.

The chain links TRBV11-2 to TRBJ2-1; the D gene is possibly TRBD2 (5 bases). This CDR3 is 11 amino acids long. V was clipped by 8 bases and J by 8 bases, with 10 bases between them. The V gene's germline CDR1 is SGHAT and CDR2 FQNNGV. The CDR3 is CASGSSDEQFF. The CDR3 DNA reads as TGTGCCAGCGGGAGTTCTGATGAGCAGTTCTTC.

The chain carries TRBV19 and TRBJ1-1; 10 nucleotides match TRBD1. CDR3 size: 13 residues. The germline CDR1 and CDR2 sequences are LNHDA and SQIVND (reference sequence). V shed 8 bases and J 5 bases; nucleotides not matched to a gene: 5. This chain's CDR3 is CASRQGADTEAFF. The CDR3 bases are TGTGCCAGTCGACAGGGGGCGGATACTGAAGCTTTCTTT.

In DNA, the CDR3 is TGTGCCAGCAGTTTAAGGGACACTCATCAGCCCCAGCATTTT. Its translation: CASSLRDTHQPQHF. The gene calls are TRBV28 and TRBJ1-5, with D possibly being TRBD1 (6 bases). The V end lost 2 bases, the J end lost 5 bases, and 10 bases lay between the germline ends. The germline V gene has CDR1 MDHEN and CDR2 SYDVKM. The CDR3 runs to 14 residues.

This chain links TRBV23-1 with TRBJ2-1; the D is unclear. TRBV23-1 is placed among ORFs of uncertain function. V lost 3 bases, J lost 5 bases, and 14 bases lay in between. The CDR3 is 15 amino acids. CDR3 DNA: TGCGCCAGCAGTCACCCCTACCTGCGGCACAATGAGCAGTTCTTC. Protein: CASSHPYLRHNEQFF.

This chain uses TRBV6-5 with TRBJ1-3, with unresolved D. Trimming removed 2 bases at V and 3 bases at J, with 5 bases between. CDR1 MNHEY and CDR2 SVGAGI come from the germline V gene. This CDR3 is 13 amino acids long. The CDR3 region has the DNA TGTGCCAGCAGTTACAACGGTGGAAACACCATATATTTT. Encoded protein: CASSYNGGNTIYF.